This TCR beta chain stems from a study of radiation and T cells in renal cell carcinoma. Study context: Nephrectomy followed 15 Gy stereotactic body radiation by 4 weeks. Study-wide results and limits: Top tumor clonotypes rose in blood 2 weeks post-radiation, then contracted.

Per germline, CDR1 SGHNT and CDR2 YYREEE (reference sequence). Trimming removed 1 base at V and 11 bases at J, with 15 bases between. This CDR3 spans 13 amino acids. Clones were sequenced by immunoSEQ multiplex PCR, and TCRdb holds only the in-frame ones, with some missing. Of approximately 140,000 clones in the sample, less than 90% were seen once. Indicated time point: baseline pretreatment blood. Treatment here: 15 Gy SBRT to primary tumor, nephrectomy 4 weeks later. After SBRT, blood was collected at 2 and 4 weeks, plus baseline. The tumor was a clear cell renal cell carcinoma. As for this clone: The antigen remains unidentified.

The J gene is TRBJ1-1, the V gene TRBV5-4, with D perhaps matching TRBD1 (5 bases). The specimen was blood, collected from a patient whose treatment included radiotherapy and nephrectomy. The sequence came from a woman in her 70s with renal cell carcinoma. The CDR3: CASSLQGSPGAFF. The CDR3 DNA is TGTGCCAGCAGCTTGCAGGGTTCCCCCGGGGCTTTCTTT.